Below, 29 T cell receptor beta chains from the same sample are listed, as sequenced in a study of blood T cell repertoires in COVID-19. The data were produced by immunoSEQ multiplex PCR, yet TCRdb's version contains in-frame clones alone and is incomplete. This sample has under 150,000 clones; 84% occur once, and the top ten carry less than 6%. Material: PBMCs or T cells enriched from blood (not recorded which). These receptors were taken from a woman aged 50 to 60 who had been exposed to COVID-19.

This clone was seen once. The chain couples TRBV12-5 to TRBJ2-3; D not certain. V was pared by 0 bases and J by 1 base, with 8 bases between. Germline V gene sequence: CDR1 LGHNT, CDR2 FRNRAP. This CDR3 spans 15 amino acids. The CDR3 region is CASGLVRAGTDTQYF. In nucleotides, the CDR3 is TGTGCTAGTGGTTTGGTCCGTGCGGGCACAGATACGCAGTATTTT.

This clone occurred once. This chain joins TRBV5-4 and TRBJ2-2; 10 bases are shared with TRBD1. The CDR3 totals 14 residues. V lost 6 bases and J lost 7; bases outside the gene matches: 6. Germline loops: CDR1 SGHNT, CDR2 YYREEE (reference sequence). CDR3 residues: CASIRDRGVGELFF. The CDR3 DNA reads TGTGCCAGCATCCGGGACAGGGGCGTCGGGGAGCTGTTTTTT.

This chain uses TRBV12-5 with TRBJ1-5, with TRBD1 identical over 9 bases. Germline V lookup: CDR1 LGHNT, CDR2 FRNRAP. CDR3 length: 16 amino acids. The V segment lost 6 bases and the J segment 0 bases; nucleotides outside the gene matches: 6. The DNA of the CDR3 is TGTGCTAGTGGGTTCAACAGGGGGCTTAGCAATCAGCCCCAGCATTTT. This sequence encodes CASGFNRGLSNQPQHF. Using reference TRBV12-5 and TRBJ1-5 for the parts outside the CDR3, the full variable domain is DARVTQTPRHKVTEMGQEVTMRCQPILGHNTVFWYRQTMMQGLELLAYFRNRAPLDDSGMPKDRFSAEMPDATLATLKIQPSEPRDSAVYFCASGFNRGLSNQPQHFGDGTRLSIL.

V is TRBV14 and J is TRBJ2-6, with TRBD1 as a possible D gene (5 bases). Trimming cost V 5 bases and J 0 bases, with 20 bases left between them. The CDR3 covers 19 residues. In germline, CDR1 is SGHDN, CDR2 FVKESK. The CDR3 nucleotides read TGTGCCAGCAGCTCTACTCCATGGATTACAGGCTCTGGGGCCAACGTCCTGACTTTC. As protein: CASSSTPWITGSGANVLTF.

The chain is built from TRBV4-3 and TRBJ1-1; a possible D gene is TRBD1 (5 bases). V lost 0 bases and J 4 bases, leaving 12 bases between the germline ends. Germline V gene lookup returns CDR1 LGHNA and CDR2 YSLEER. This CDR3 region has 15 residues. CDR3 coding DNA: TGCGCCAGCAGCCAAGATAGGGGCGCGATCACTGAAGCTTTCTTT. Amino acids: CASSQDRGAITEAFF.

The V and J genes are TRBV5-4 and TRBJ1-2, with D possibly matching TRBD1 (5 bases). The CDR3 contains 14 residues. V dropped 3 bases and J dropped 4 bases, with 13 bases sitting between them. Germline assignment: CDR1 SGHNT and CDR2 YYREEE (reference sequence). CDR3 DNA: TGTGCCAGCAGCTCTCCGGGGGGGAGCTATGGCTACACCTTC. Translating gives CASSSPGGSYGYTF.

This clone was counted a few times. The chain employs TRBV20-1 and TRBJ1-1; TRBD1 is a possible D gene (5 bases). This CDR3 is 11 amino acids long. V lost 3 bases to trimming and J lost 4 bases, with 6 bases between them. The V gene's germline CDR1 is DFQATT and CDR2 SNEGSKA (reference sequence). CDR3 region: CSARDTTEAFF. For the CDR3, the DNA is TGCAGTGCTAGGGACACCACTGAAGCTTTCTTT.

The genes are TRBV5-4 and TRBJ2-1; 8 bases align to TRBD2. The germline V gene encodes CDR1 SGHNT and CDR2 YYREEE (reference sequence). The J segment lost 1 base and the V segment lost 4 bases, leaving 16 bases of the junction unmatched. The CDR3 extends over 19 amino acids. Written as DNA, the CDR3 is TGTGCCAGCAGCCCGATTATCACGACTAGCGCCCTATCCTACAATGAGCAGTTCTTC. Translated: CASSPIITTSALSYNEQFF.

V is TRBV7-9 and J is TRBJ1-1; possible D gene TRBD1, 6 bases. Trimming left V 5 bases short and J 7 bases short, with 17 bases between. The germline CDR1 and CDR2 sequences are SEHNR and FQNEAQ (reference sequence). The CDR3 runs 14 residues. The CDR3 here is CASSPDRTRDEAFF. CDR3 sequence (DNA): TGTGCCAGCAGCCCAGACAGGACCCGGGATGAAGCTTTCTTT.

This chain links TRBV7-2 with TRBJ2-1, with a tentative D call TRBD2 (5 bases). Germline V gene lookup returns CDR1 SGHTA and CDR2 FQGNSA. CDR3 length equals 16 residues. The V and J ends lost 3 bases and 4 bases respectively, with 16 bases between them. The CDR3 DNA reads TGTGCCAGCAGCTTCCCCTTAACCCGAGGGTACAATGAGCAGTTCTTC. Residues: CASSFPLTRGYNEQFF.

V usage is TRBV4-3 and J usage is TRBJ2-6, with a weak D call TRBD1 (6 bases). Germline V CDR1 and CDR2: LGHNA, YSLEER. Between the trimmed V and J ends, which lost 4 bases and 2 bases, there was a span of 15 bases. This CDR3 comprises 17 residues. The CDR3 coding sequence is TGCGCCAGCAGCCCGTACCCTTCAGGGGCTGGGGCCAACGTCCTGACTTTC. Its protein product is CASSPYPSGAGANVLTF.

The J gene is TRBJ1-1, the V gene TRBV6-2 or TRBV6-3; D remains unclear. Germline CDR1 is MNHEY and CDR2 is SVGEGT. The CDR3 has 18 amino acids. V shed 6 bases and J shed 0 bases, with 23 bases lying between them. The chain's CDR3 is CASSASPERVLMNTEAFF. The CDR3 region has the DNA TGTGCCAGCAGCGCGAGCCCCGAAAGAGTACTAATGAACACTGAAGCTTTCTTT.

A single count supports this clone. The chain joins TRBV19 to TRBJ2-1; 8 nucleotides line up with TRBD1. This CDR3 contains 15 residues. V lost 4 bases and J lost 7; bases outside the gene matches: 9. The germline gives CDR1 LNHDA, CDR2 SQIVND (reference sequence). The CDR3 region is CASSTGQGLWNEQFF. The CDR3 DNA is TGTGCCAGTAGTACAGGACAGGGTCTCTGGAATGAGCAGTTCTTC.

The chain combines TRBV7-6 with TRBJ2-2; a possible D gene is TRBD2 (6 bases). The germline gives CDR1 SGHVS, CDR2 FNYEAQ. V lost 1 base and J 0 bases, leaving 9 bases between the germline ends. The CDR3 totals 16 residues. Written as DNA, the CDR3 is TGTGCCAGCAGCTTAGATAGCGGACCGAACACCGGGGAGCTGTTTTTT. Its translation: CASSLDSGPNTGELFF.

This clone came up once. The chain links TRBV6-2 or TRBV6-3 to TRBJ1-1; a possible D gene is TRBD1 (6 bases). CDR1 and CDR2 (germline): MNHEY, SVGEGT. V lost 2 bases and J lost 0, with 13 bases in between. This CDR3 is 16 amino acids long. The CDR3 spells CASSYGQGRLNTEAFF. The CDR3 bases are TGTGCCAGCAGTTACGGGCAGGGGCGTTTGAACACTGAAGCTTTCTTT.

This clone has only a few counts. The J gene is TRBJ2-7, the V gene TRBV6-2 or TRBV6-3; TRBD1 aligns across 7 bases. The CDR3 runs to 14 residues. The germline V gene encodes CDR1 MNHEY and CDR2 SVGEGT. With V trimmed by 2 bases and J by 1 base, 2 bases remained unmatched. CDR3 coding DNA: TGTGCCAGCAGTTACCAGGGGGTATCCTACGAGCAGTACTTC. This gives the protein CASSYQGVSYEQYF.

Only a few counts were recorded for this clone. This chain joins TRBV6-6 and TRBJ1-2; D not resolved. Trimming shortened V by 4 bases and J by 0 bases, and 6 bases separated the two germline ends. The CDR3 is 13 amino acids. Germline values: CDR1 MNHNY, CDR2 SVGAGI (reference sequence). The CDR3 here is CASSSWPNYGYTF. The CDR3 nucleotides are TGTGCCAGCAGTTCTTGGCCTAACTATGGCTACACCTTC.

The chain uses TRBV13 and TRBJ1-2; possible D gene TRBD1, 5 bases. Trimming left V 4 bases short and J 4 bases short, with 19 bases between. The CDR3 totals 16 residues. From germline, CDR1 is PRHDT and CDR2 FYEKMQ (reference sequence). In DNA form, the CDR3 reads TGTGCCAGCAGCTCGGTCTCGGGAGGGGAAGGCTATGGCTACACCTTC. As protein: CASSSVSGGEGYGYTF.

The chain combines TRBV6-5 with TRBJ1-6, with 7 bases aligning to TRBD1. Germline lookup yields CDR1 MNHEY and CDR2 SVGAGI. With V trimmed by 4 bases and J by 5 bases, 2 bases remained unmatched. The CDR3 has 14 amino acids. For the CDR3, the DNA is TGTGCCAGCAGTTTCACAGGGGATAATTCACCCCTCCACTTT. Protein: CASSFTGDNSPLHF.

Here the CDR3 reads CATSDLRLANEQFF. CDR3 nucleotide sequence: TGTGCCACCAGTGATCTTCGACTAGCCAATGAGCAGTTCTTC. V and J are TRBV24-1 and TRBJ2-1, with 7 bases matching TRBD2. Germline V gene data show CDR1 as KGHDR and CDR2 as SFDVKD. Germline trimming cut 3 bases from V and 6 bases from J; bases unmatched to any gene: 4. CDR3 length equals 14 residues.

This chain's CDR3 is CASRVTGSGNTIYF. CDR3 nucleotide sequence: TGTGCCAGCAGGGTCACTGGGAGCGGAAACACCATATATTTT. The gene calls are TRBV27 and TRBJ1-3; D gene uncertain. CDR3 length: 14 residues. The germline CDR1 and CDR2 sequences are MNHEY and SMNVEV (reference sequence). Trimming cost V 6 bases and J 4 bases, with 13 bases left between them.

V gene TRBV6-5 combines with J gene TRBJ2-2; weak D call: TRBD1 (5 bases). CDR1 is MNHEY and CDR2 is SVGAGI in the germline V gene. This CDR3 spans 14 amino acids. Trimming took 10 bases from V and 2 from J, leaving 14 bases between them. CDR3 amino acids: CATARQRNTGELFF. CDR3 DNA sequence: TGTGCCACCGCGAGACAGCGCAACACCGGGGAGCTGTTTTTT.

The chain combines TRBV28 with TRBJ1-5; TRBD1 might be the D (6 bases). V shed 5 bases and J shed 5 bases, with 13 bases lying between them. The germline V gene has CDR1 MDHEN and CDR2 SYDVKM. The CDR3 runs 14 residues. The CDR3 protein is CASSPTGFDQPQHF. CDR3 in DNA: TGTGCCAGCAGTCCCACAGGGTTTGATCAGCCCCAGCATTTT.

The rearrangement uses TRBV5-1 and TRBJ1-2; TRBD1 matches at 12 bases. The CDR3 is 16 amino acids. V shed 4 bases and J 6 bases; nucleotides not matched to a gene: 10. From germline, CDR1 is SGHRS and CDR2 YFSETQ. The CDR3 spells CASSPGQGATRDGYTF. The CDR3 DNA follows: TGCGCCAGCAGCCCGGGACAGGGGGCGACAAGAGATGGCTACACCTTC. The variable domain in full, with the rest retrieved from reference TRBV5-1 and TRBJ1-2, is KAGVTQTPRYLIKTRGQQVTLSCSPISGHRSVSWYQQTPGQGLQFLFEYFSETQRNKGNFPGRFSGRQFSNSRSEMNVSTLELGDSALYLCASSPGQGATRDGYTFGSGTRLTVV.

The CDR3 spells CASSLGRGNTEAFF. For the CDR3, the DNA is TGTGCCAGCAGCTTGGGCCGGGGGAACACTGAAGCTTTCTTT. The rearrangement links TRBV7-3 to TRBJ1-1; D is unresolved. Deletions cut 3 bases from V and 1 base from J, with 9 bases between. The CDR3 spans 14 residues. CDR1 and CDR2 (germline): SGHTA, FQGTGA.

V is TRBV5-4 and J is TRBJ1-2, with D possibly TRBD1 on 6 matching bases. Trimming stripped 0 bases from V and 4 bases from J, with 22 bases between. Looked up from germline, CDR1 is SGHNT and CDR2 is YYREEE (reference sequence). This CDR3 is built from 18 residues. Here the CDR3 DNA reads TGTGCCAGCAGCTTGGTGCTGTTGGGACACTCCCCCTCCTATGGCTACACCTTC. It yields the protein CASSLVLLGHSPSYGYTF.

This rearrangement joins TRBV7-2 to TRBJ2-2; the D is unclear. With 1 base removed from V and 8 bases from J, the gap between germline ends came to 8 bases. The CDR3 sequence is 13 residues long. CDR1 and CDR2 (germline): SGHTA, FQGNSA. The CDR3 region has the DNA TGTGCCAGCAGCTTAGATGGCTCGGGGGAGCTGTTTTTT. Translating gives CASSLDGSGELFF.

This clone was found a few times. This chain joins TRBV11-2 and TRBJ2-1, with a weak D call TRBD1 (6 bases). Trimming took 4 bases from V and 4 from J, leaving 14 bases between them. Germline values: CDR1 SGHAT, CDR2 FQNNGV. The CDR3 loop spans 15 amino acids. CDR3 in amino acids: CASSSSGAPYNEQFF. The CDR3 DNA reads TGTGCCAGCAGCTCCTCAGGGGCCCCTTACAATGAGCAGTTCTTC.

This sequence joins TRBV5-1 and TRBJ1-3; a possible D gene is TRBD1 (6 bases). Germline V gene sequence: CDR1 SGHRS, CDR2 YFSETQ. The V end lost 5 bases, the J end lost 3 bases, and 12 bases lay between the germline ends. The CDR3 length is 14 residues. The CDR3: CASRLTGFGNTIYF. The CDR3 DNA follows: TGCGCCAGCAGGCTTACAGGGTTTGGAAACACCATATATTTT.